The table lists the clone carrying this T cell receptor (beta chain) with many counts. Its antigen is unidentified. This sample is part of a study of T cell clonality in common variable immunodeficiency. General observations from the study: Patient heterogeneity in the CVID cohort limited correlations between repertoire features and clinical complications. CVID subjects showed higher TCRbeta clonality than healthy controls. Fewer deletions and N-nucleotide insertions were reportedly seen in common variable immunodeficiency TCR beta sequences.

Assay: immunoSEQ multiplex PCR; the TCRdb copy retains only in-frame clones and omits some. This sample has 50,000 to 60,000 clones, each found more than once. Heparinized whole blood, about 5 to 8.5 ml, came from each donor. The material sequenced was peripheral blood mononuclear cells. This sequence originates from a person between 18 and 70 years old in good health.

The sequenced part of the CDR3 DNA is TGTGCCAGCAGCCGTGATCGTGAGACAGCCCAGGGC. This sequence encodes CASSRDRETAQG. The full CDR3 protein is CASSRDRETAQGYTF. The rearrangement uses TRBV7-2 and TRBJ1-2; a possible D gene is TRBD1 (5 bases). The CDR3 goes on 3 residues after the read ends, and that part is filled in from the germline J gene. Germline V gene sequence: CDR1 SGHTA, CDR2 FQGNSA. CDR3 length: 15 residues.